The 10 T cell receptor beta chains reported below all come from one sample, sequenced in a study of blood T cell repertoires in COVID-19 (TCRdb year 2020). The library was produced with the immunoSEQ multiplex PCR assay. The table was pulled from immuneACCESS by TCRdb, which kept in-frame rearrangements only. Such tables lose some clones; where checked, under half of the loss comes from unresolved V genes, and the rest has no known cause. This sample holds around 350,000 clones; around 87% were observed only once. The ten largest clones capture about 3% of the sample. The sequencing sample was made of peripheral blood. The source of these receptors is a human donor in a cohort sampled during active COVID-19.

This clone turned up a few times. This chain joins TRBV2 and TRBJ2-7; weak D call: TRBD1 (5 bases). This CDR3 has 12 amino acids. Germline V lookup: CDR1 SNHLY, CDR2 FYNNEI. V dropped 9 bases and J dropped 7 bases, with 16 bases sitting between them. CDR3 sequence: CASYRQRDEQYF. In DNA form, the CDR3 reads TGTGCCAGTTATCGACAGCGTGATGAGCAGTACTTC.

This sequence joins TRBV21-1 and TRBJ1-2. TRBV21-1 is a listed pseudogene. The CDR3 covers 12 residues. CDR3 loop: CASSSEDYGYTF. CDR3 DNA sequence: TGTGCCAGCAGTAGTGAGGACTATGGCTACACCTTC.

The J gene is TRBJ2-3, the V gene TRBV2; D may be TRBD2 (5 bases). The V gene lost 6 bases and the J gene lost 2 bases, with 12 bases spanning the gap. The CDR3 spans 14 residues. Germline CDR1 SNHLY, CDR2 FYNNEI. CDR3 protein: CASRDFGYTDTQYF. The DNA for the CDR3 is TGTGCCAGCAGGGACTTCGGGTACACAGATACGCAGTATTTT. The full variable domain, with the rest looked up from reference TRBV2 and TRBJ2-3, is EPEVTQTPSHQVTQMGQEVILRCVPISNHLYFYWYRQILGQKVEFLVSFYNNEISEKSEIFDDQFSVERPDGSNFTLKIRSTKLEDSAMYFCASRDFGYTDTQYFGPGTRLTVL.

The V call is TRBV5-6, the J call TRBJ1-5; 8 positions agree with TRBD1. This CDR3 contains 15 residues. CDR1 and CDR2 from the germline V gene are SGHDT and YYEEEE. After removal of 0 bases from V and 7 bases from J, the junction contained 6 bases not matched to a gene. CDR3 amino acids: CASSLGQGAWQPQHF. The CDR3 nucleotides read TGTGCCAGCAGCTTGGGGCAGGGGGCTTGGCAGCCCCAGCATTTT.

J is TRBJ2-7 and V is TRBV6-6; tentative D call: TRBD2 (5 bases). Between the trimmed V and J ends, which lost 6 bases and 3 bases, there was a span of 18 bases. Germline V CDR1 and CDR2: MNHNY, SVGAGI (reference sequence). This CDR3 comprises 15 residues. The CDR3 is CASRQTGKSLYEQYF. The CDR3 DNA reads as TGTGCCAGCAGACAGACGGGGAAATCCCTCTACGAGCAGTACTTC.

This CDR3 reads CASSIRAPKPGELFF. In DNA, the CDR3 is TGTGCCAGTAGTATCAGGGCTCCAAAGCCCGGGGAGCTGTTTTTT. The V gene is TRBV19, the J gene TRBJ2-2; D is perhaps TRBD1 (5 bases). Germline assignment: CDR1 LNHDA and CDR2 SQIVND (reference sequence). The V end was cut by 3 bases, the J end by 6 bases, with 14 bases between. The CDR3 contains 15 residues.

The rearrangement joins TRBV19 to TRBJ1-3; a weak D match, TRBD1 (6 bases). V was cut by 5 bases and J by 2 bases, with 13 bases left in between. This CDR3 is 15 amino acids long. Germline V lookup: CDR1 LNHDA, CDR2 SQIVND (reference sequence). DNA of the CDR3: TGTGCCAGTAGTTCAACGGGGGGGCCTGGAAACACCATATATTTT. This sequence encodes CASSSTGGPGNTIYF. Full variable domain (missing parts from reference TRBV19 and TRBJ1-3): DGGITQSPKYLFRKEGQNVTLSCEQNLNHDAMYWYRQDPGQGLRLIYYSQIVNDFQKGDIAEGYSVSREKKESFPLTVTSAQKNPTAFYLCASSSTGGPGNTIYFGEGSWLTVV.

The genes are TRBV27 and TRBJ1-4; perhaps TRBD1 as D (6 bases). V was shortened by 6 bases and J by 3 bases, with 14 bases between the two germline ends. Germline loops: CDR1 MNHEY, CDR2 SMNVEV (reference sequence). The CDR3 sequence is 15 residues long. The CDR3 bases are TGTGCCAGCAGAAGACGGGACAAGGCTAATGAAAAACTGTTTTTT. This codes for CASRRRDKANEKLFF.

The chain links TRBV11-2 to TRBJ2-5, with 7 bases matching TRBD1. Germline V gene lookup returns CDR1 SGHAT and CDR2 FQNNGV. This CDR3 is 15 amino acids long. The V segment lost 2 bases and the J segment 1 base; nucleotides outside the gene matches: 4. The CDR3 region has the DNA TGTGCCAGCAGCTTATCCCCAGGGGGCCAAGAGACCCAGTACTTC. This sequence encodes CASSLSPGGQETQYF.

The chain couples TRBV5-1 to TRBJ2-3; 11 bases fit TRBD2. This CDR3 contains 16 residues. CDR1 is SGHRS and CDR2 is YFSETQ in the germline V gene. The trim removed 4 bases at V and 4 bases at J, leaving 8 bases unmatched. The CDR3: CASSQQPLAGADTQYF. CDR3 nucleotides: TGCGCCAGCAGCCAGCAACCACTAGCGGGAGCAGATACGCAGTATTTT.